This TCR beta chain emerged from a study of OX40 agonist ivuxolimab in advanced cancers. This CDR3 has 14 residues. Germline loops: CDR1 SNHLY, CDR2 FYNNEI. The V gene lost 6 bases and the J gene lost 2 bases, with 13 bases spanning the gap. Some clones are missing from TCRdb's copy, which holds only in-frame ones; the method was immunoSEQ multiplex PCR. In the table there are about 73,000 clones, roughly nine tenths of which are singletons. The chain employs TRBV2 and TRBJ1-1; a possible D gene is TRBD1 (6 bases). This sequence was found in an adult with an advanced solid tumor such as melanoma, head and neck, liver or kidney cancer. The sample in question was CD4+ or CD8+ T cells sorted from blood, obtained in a trial of the OX40 agonist ivuxolimab. The CDR3 DNA is TGTGCCAGCAGCCAACAGGGTCACAACACTGAAGCTTTCTTT. Encoded protein: CASSQQGHNTEAFF.